This TCR beta chain was sequenced during a study of shared clonotypes between healthy human individuals (dated by TCRdb to 2020 to 2022). Looking at the study overall: The cohort included a few men and two women between 18 and 49 years of age. To increase sequencing depth and limit assay-specific biases, TCR repertoire library preparation and sequencing were carried out by different laboratories using diverse techniques. Blood TCR repertoires of about five healthy adults were deeply sequenced to estimate repertoire size and the extent of clonotype sharing between individuals. Per donor, three plates each were used for CD4 naive and CD4 memory, two for CD8 naive, and one for CD8 memory. Between about 0.94 and 8.9 billion PBMCs per donor were obtained by leukapheresis. Broader findings and caveats from the paper: Sampling was limited to blood, and TCR repertoires in tissue likely differ from TCR repertoires in blood. Rarefaction of sorted-subset datasets indicated incomplete sequencing despite the large sequencing depth. Compared with non-shared clonotypes, the clonotypes found in all four sorted-subset donors had higher generation probabilities. Sharing across several donors was observed for roughly 5.4% of naive CD4, 3.5% of naive CD8, 2.3% of memory CD4, and around 0.44% of memory CD8 clonotypes. Estimated clonotype richness was generally larger for naive than for memory subsets. Pairwise subsampling indicated that sequencing depth was expected to affect the degree of clonotype sharing among donors. Because the study included only a small number of donors, the genetic and exposure-history diversity represented was limited.

Donors were healthy HIV-negative adults with no recently reported acute infections or vaccinations. Every donor was a Caucasian adult living in Nashville, Tennessee, USA. CD4+ T cells were enriched by magnetic negative selection, after which naive cells were positively selected on CD45RA and the negative fraction was taken as the memory subset. Blood was collected by leukapheresis, and PBMCs were isolated by Ficoll-Histopaque density gradient centrifugation and then cryopreserved in liquid nitrogen vapor phase. Analytical flow cytometry was used to check the purity and quantity of every magnetically sorted T cell population. Genomic DNA was isolated from every sorted fraction and measured by UV absorbance on a Nanodrop 2000c. With regard to this clone: The specificity of this receptor is unknown. It has no much larger one-base neighbor in the sample; base qualities were not kept.

Using the deep immunoSEQ assay, multiplex PCR amplified TCR CDR3 regions from genomic DNA. Extracted genomic DNA from each cell subset was distributed evenly across all wells of several immunoSEQ 96-well plates, and each plate was treated as a replicate. For sorted subsets, 200 to 250 ng of genomic DNA, equivalent to tens of thousands of T cell genomes, went into each replicate PCR. Purified libraries were measured with a Qubit 3.0 fluorometer, size-checked on a Bioanalyzer 2100, and measured again with the KAPA Library Quantification kit. Each immunoSEQ 96-well plate was sequenced on its own single-read 150-cycle Illumina NextSeq 550 flow cell. Per the original workflow: The immunoSEQ output contained only junctional sequences without quality scores, so filtering could not match that applied to full-length reads. To assign V/J genes and CDR3, sequences were annotated using PyIR, a Python wrapper for IgBLAST v1.9, with IMGT germline references. Reads were removed for weak V/J assignments (E-value above 1e-6), missing CDR3, stop codons, out-of-frame junctions, or ambiguous translated residues. A V3J clonotype was defined by an identical inferred V gene, J gene, and CDR3 amino acid sequence. Percentage overlap between repertoires was computed as shared unique clonotypes divided by the size of the smaller repertoire. Richness of each repertoire was evaluated using RTK rarefaction, the Chao1 estimator, and Recon v2.1 estimates of unobserved clonotypes. For all TCRbeta clonotypes obtained by the gDNA method from a few donors, generation probabilities were computed with OLGA. TCRdb holds this immuneACCESS table with in-frame rearrangements only. Some clones are missing; in checked studies, unresolved V genes explain under half, and the rest has no known cause. That table gives V, J and clone size, and the DNA gave D and trimming. The sample data list 2.3 million or so clones, and over 85% of these were observed just once. The ten largest clones represent about 0.41% of the sample.

The TCR originated in a man younger than 35 in good health. Some clones in this sample may be carry-over from other donors' samples. Sequenced sample: naive CD4+ T cells from PBMCs. The cell subset or site tag for this specimen amounts to: CD45RA+ positively selected.

The bases read TGTGCCAGCAGTTCTTACAGGGGCGATCAGCCCCAGCATTTT. It codes for CASSSYRGDQPQHF. The V and J genes are TRBV28 and TRBJ1-5; 7 middle bases align to TRBD1. V trim: 4 bases; J trim: 5 bases; unmatched bases: 5. From a lookup of the germline V gene, CDR1 and CDR2 are MDHEN and SYDVKM. Measured from the cysteine to the phenylalanine, the CDR3 is 14 residues long. The only DNA kept is the CDR3, 42 bases in frame from the first base. Extended through the reference TRBV28 and TRBJ1-5 proteins, this CDR3 yields the full variable domain: DVKVTQSSRYLVKRTGEKVFLECVQDMDHENMFWYRQDPGLGLRLIYFSYDVKMKEKGDIPEGYSVSREKKERFSLILESASTNQTSMYLCASSSYRGDQPQHFGDGTRLSIL.